Shown below are 13 T cell receptor beta chains from a single sample sequenced in a study of blood T cell repertoires in COVID-19 (dated by TCRdb to about 2020). Libraries were made using the immunoSEQ multiplex PCR assay. Imported from immuneACCESS, the table was reduced by TCRdb to in-frame sequences with V and J called. These copies leave out some clones; in studies compared against another copy, an unresolved V gene accounts for under half, and the cause of the remainder is not known. The sample includes about 170,000 clones, with less than 85% observed a single time. Jointly, the top ten make up 8% to 11% of the sample. Source material: peripheral blood. The receptors originated from a woman aged 80 or over with active or convalescent COVID-19.

The chain links TRBV10-3 to TRBJ2-2; 14 bases line up with TRBD2. With V trimmed by 2 bases and J by 6 bases, 2 bases remained unmatched. CDR1 is ENHRY and CDR2 is SYGVKD in the germline V gene. The CDR3 totals 16 residues. Written as DNA, the CDR3 is TGTGCCATCAGTGAGAGACTAGCGGGAGGGGCCGGGGAGCTGTTTTTT. Its translation is CAISERLAGGAGELFF.

This clone appeared a few times. This chain connects TRBV4-1 to TRBJ1-5, with TRBD1 matching over 8 bases. J gave up 2 bases and V 5 bases, and 8 bases lay outside the gene matches. Germline V lookup: CDR1 MGHRA, CDR2 YSYEKL. The length of the CDR3 is 16 residues. The CDR3 loop is CASSDRGKGGNQPQHF. CDR3 bases: TGCGCCAGCAGCGACAGGGGTAAGGGTGGCAATCAGCCCCAGCATTTT.

Concerning this clone: At the DNA level, this CDR3 is encoded by other sequences in the same sample as well. V and J are TRBV18 and TRBJ2-7, with 8 bases fitting TRBD1. Germline CDR1 is KGHSH and CDR2 is LQKENI. The length of the CDR3 is 16 residues. V shed 2 bases, J shed 2 bases, and the junction held 8 bases outside the gene matches. CDR3 in amino acids: CASSPKGEQGAYEQYF. CDR3 DNA sequence: TGTGCCAGCTCACCAAAGGGGGAACAGGGGGCCTACGAGCAGTACTTC.

This rearrangement joins TRBV7-9 to TRBJ2-2; no clear D gene. Germline V gene lookup returns CDR1 SEHNR and CDR2 FQNEAQ (reference sequence). The CDR3 length is 14 residues. V lost 5 bases, J lost 0 bases, and 7 bases lay in between. The CDR3: CASSADSNTGELFF. The CDR3 DNA sequence: TGTGCCAGCAGCGCGGATTCGAACACCGGGGAGCTGTTTTTT. Complete variable domain (other parts from reference TRBV7-9 and TRBJ2-2): DTGVSQNPRHKITKRGQNVTFRCDPISEHNRLYWYRQTLGQGPEFLTYFQNEAQLEKSRLLSDRFSAERPKGSFSTLEIQRTEQGDSAMYLCASSADSNTGELFFGEGSRLTVL.

The rearrangement links TRBV6-5 to TRBJ1-3; the D is unclear. The CDR3 covers 14 residues. Germline assignment: CDR1 MNHEY and CDR2 SVGAGI. With 7 bases removed from V and 0 bases from J, the gap between germline ends came to 10 bases. CDR3 DNA: TGTGCCAGCACCCCCAGGTACTCTGGAAACACCATATATTTT. Its protein is CASTPRYSGNTIYF.

Written as DNA, the CDR3 is TGTGCCACCAGCAGGGCGGGGGCTCAAGGCAATCAGCCCCAGCATTTT. This encodes CATSRAGAQGNQPQHF. V is TRBV15 and J is TRBJ1-5; a weak D match, TRBD1 (6 bases). CDR3 size: 16 residues. V shed 3 bases and J shed 2 bases, with 14 bases lying between them. Germline V gene lookup returns CDR1 LNHNV and CDR2 YYDKDF (reference sequence).

DNA of the CDR3: TGCAGTGCTCGTGCGGGGGAGATCTATGGCTACACCTTC. Its protein is CSARAGEIYGYTF. The gene calls are TRBV20-1 and TRBJ1-2, with a tentative D call TRBD1 (5 bases). Germline lookup yields CDR1 DFQATT and CDR2 SNEGSKA (reference sequence). This CDR3 region has 13 residues. Deletions cut 5 bases from V and 4 bases from J, with 14 bases between.

In nucleotides, the CDR3 is TGTGCCAGCAGGCCGAGCATTGGCTACACCTTC. It encodes CASRPSIGYTF. V is TRBV2 and J is TRBJ1-2; D uncertain. V lost 6 bases and J lost 7, with 9 bases in between. The CDR3 runs to 11 residues. CDR1 is SNHLY, CDR2 FYNNEI, per germline.

This clone was observed a handful of times. V is TRBV30 and J is TRBJ1-2; the D gene is possibly TRBD1 (5 bases). Germline CDR1 reads GTSNPN; CDR2 reads SVGIG (reference sequence). V shed 3 bases and J shed 4 bases, with 15 bases lying between them. This CDR3 contains 14 residues. In DNA form, the CDR3 reads TGTGCCTGGAGGCGAGAGGGGAGGGCCTATGGCTACACCTTC. It codes for CAWRREGRAYGYTF.

This rearrangement joins TRBV3-1 (or the pseudogene TRBV3-2) to TRBJ2-7; 10 positions agree with TRBD2. The CDR3 has 16 residues. The trim removed 4 bases at V and 1 base at J, leaving 7 bases unmatched. Germline V gene data show CDR1 as LGHDT and CDR2 as YNNKEL (reference sequence). The CDR3 nucleotides read TGTGCCAGCAGCCGATACGGACTAGCGGATTCCTACGAGCAGTACTTC. It encodes CASSRYGLADSYEQYF.

The chain employs TRBV11-2 and TRBJ2-3, with TRBD2 identical over 8 bases. This CDR3 spans 15 amino acids. The germline V gene has CDR1 SGHAT and CDR2 FQNNGV. Trimming at V came to 1 base and at J to 4 bases, leaving 4 bases not matched to a gene. CDR3 DNA sequence: TGTGCCAGCAGCTTAGTGAGCGGGGGCTCAGATACGCAGTATTTT. It yields the protein CASSLVSGGSDTQYF. The whole variable domain, filled in from reference TRBV11-2 and TRBJ2-3, reads EAGVAQSPRYKIIEKRQSVAFWCNPISGHATLYWYQQILGQGPKLLIQFQNNGVVDDSQLPKDRFSAERLKGVDSTLKIQPAKLEDSAVYLCASSLVSGGSDTQYFGPGTRLTVL.

The CDR3 is CASSYLAGSGSNQPQHF. The CDR3 DNA reads TGTGCCAGCAGTTACCTCGCCGGGTCGGGTAGCAATCAGCCCCAGCATTTT. The chain links TRBV6-2 or TRBV6-3 to TRBJ1-5; D unresolved. Germline-derived CDR1 and CDR2 are MNHEY and SVGEGT. The CDR3 sequence is 17 residues long. Trimming shortened V by 2 bases and J by 0 bases, and 14 bases separated the two germline ends.

V gene TRBV2 combines with J gene TRBJ1-5, with 8 bases lining up with TRBD1. Trimming at V came to 5 bases and at J to 6 bases, leaving 6 bases not matched to a gene. The length of the CDR3 is 14 residues. The germline V gene has CDR1 SNHLY and CDR2 FYNNEI. This CDR3 reads CASSYDRGSQPQHF. The CDR3 DNA is TGTGCCAGCAGTTACGACAGGGGCAGTCAGCCCCAGCATTTT. Supplemented by reference TRBV2 and TRBJ1-5, the full variable domain reads EPEVTQTPSHQVTQMGQEVILRCVPISNHLYFYWYRQILGQKVEFLVSFYNNEISEKSEIFDDQFSVERPDGSNFTLKIRSTKLEDSAMYFCASSYDRGSQPQHFGDGTRLSIL.